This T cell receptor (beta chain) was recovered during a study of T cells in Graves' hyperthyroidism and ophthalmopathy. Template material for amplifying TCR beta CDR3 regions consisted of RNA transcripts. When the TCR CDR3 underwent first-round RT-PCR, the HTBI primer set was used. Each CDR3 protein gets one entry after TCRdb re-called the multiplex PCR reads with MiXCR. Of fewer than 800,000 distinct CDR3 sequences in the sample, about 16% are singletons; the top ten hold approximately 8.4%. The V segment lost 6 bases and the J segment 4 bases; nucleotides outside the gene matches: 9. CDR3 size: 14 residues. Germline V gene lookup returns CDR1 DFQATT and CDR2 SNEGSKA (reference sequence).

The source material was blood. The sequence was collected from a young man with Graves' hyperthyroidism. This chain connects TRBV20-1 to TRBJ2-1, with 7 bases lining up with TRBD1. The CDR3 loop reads CSATPLRGYNEQFF. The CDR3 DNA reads TGCAGTGCGACCCCTCTCAGGGGGTACAATGAGCAGTTCTTC.